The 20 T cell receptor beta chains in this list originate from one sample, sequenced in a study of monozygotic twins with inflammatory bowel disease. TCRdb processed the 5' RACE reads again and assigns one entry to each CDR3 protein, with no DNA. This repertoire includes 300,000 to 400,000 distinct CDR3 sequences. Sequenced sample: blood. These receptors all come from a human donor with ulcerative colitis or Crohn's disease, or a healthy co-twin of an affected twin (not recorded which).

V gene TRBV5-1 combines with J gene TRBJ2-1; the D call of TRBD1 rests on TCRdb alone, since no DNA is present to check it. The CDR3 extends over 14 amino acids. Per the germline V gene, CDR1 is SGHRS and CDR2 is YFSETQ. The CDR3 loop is CASSLSGAYNEQFF. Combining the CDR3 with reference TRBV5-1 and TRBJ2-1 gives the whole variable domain KAGVTQTPRYLIKTRGQQVTLSCSPISGHRSVSWYQQTPGQGLQFLFEYFSETQRNKGNFPGRFSGRQFSNSRSEMNVSTLELGDSALYLCASSLSGAYNEQFFGPGTRLTVL.

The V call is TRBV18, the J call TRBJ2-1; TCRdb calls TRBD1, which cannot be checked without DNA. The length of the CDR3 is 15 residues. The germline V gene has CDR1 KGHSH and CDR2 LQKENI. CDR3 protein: CASSPGTGGTGEQFF.

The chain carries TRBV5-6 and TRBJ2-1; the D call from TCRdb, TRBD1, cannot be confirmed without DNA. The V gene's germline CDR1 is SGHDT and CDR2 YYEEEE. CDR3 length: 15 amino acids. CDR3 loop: CASSFGTGGTNEQFF.

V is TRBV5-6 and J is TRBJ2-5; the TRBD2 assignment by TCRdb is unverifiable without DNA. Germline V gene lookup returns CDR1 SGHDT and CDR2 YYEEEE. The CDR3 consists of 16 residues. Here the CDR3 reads CASSYLPLEDKKTQYF.

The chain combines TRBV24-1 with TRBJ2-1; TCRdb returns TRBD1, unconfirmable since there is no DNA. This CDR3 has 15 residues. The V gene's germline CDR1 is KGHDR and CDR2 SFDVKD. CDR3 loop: CATSDFPGSYNEQFF.

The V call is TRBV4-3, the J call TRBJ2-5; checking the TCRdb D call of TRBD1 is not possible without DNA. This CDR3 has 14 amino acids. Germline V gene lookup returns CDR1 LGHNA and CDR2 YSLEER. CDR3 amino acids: CASSQNNMGETQYF.

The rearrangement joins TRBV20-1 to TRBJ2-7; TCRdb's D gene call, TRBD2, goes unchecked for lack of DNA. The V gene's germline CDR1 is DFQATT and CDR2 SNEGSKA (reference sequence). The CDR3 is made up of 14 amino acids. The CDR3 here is CSARSSGANYEQYF.

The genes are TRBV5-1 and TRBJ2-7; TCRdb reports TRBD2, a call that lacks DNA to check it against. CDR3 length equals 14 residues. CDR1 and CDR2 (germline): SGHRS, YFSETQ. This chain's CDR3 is CASSPGGGGDEQYF.

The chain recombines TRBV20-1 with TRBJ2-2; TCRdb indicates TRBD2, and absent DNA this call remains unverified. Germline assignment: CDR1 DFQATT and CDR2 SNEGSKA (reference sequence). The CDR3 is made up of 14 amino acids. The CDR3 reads CSARRVGNTGELFF.

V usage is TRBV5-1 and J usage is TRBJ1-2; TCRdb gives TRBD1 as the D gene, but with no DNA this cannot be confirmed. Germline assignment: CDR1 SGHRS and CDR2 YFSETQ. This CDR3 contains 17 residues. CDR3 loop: CASSRRSDSLPNYGYTF.

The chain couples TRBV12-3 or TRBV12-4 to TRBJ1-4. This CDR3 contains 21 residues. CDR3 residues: CASSLSLLSSTVDRRNEKLFF.

This CDR3 is CASSPGQGHTGELFF. The rearrangement uses TRBV5-1 and TRBJ2-2; TCRdb selects TRBD1, and the lack of DNA leaves this call unchecked. Per germline, CDR1 SGHRS and CDR2 YFSETQ. CDR3 length: 15 residues.

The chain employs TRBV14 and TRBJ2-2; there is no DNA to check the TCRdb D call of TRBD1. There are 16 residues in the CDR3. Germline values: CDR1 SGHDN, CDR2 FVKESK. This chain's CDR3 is CASSHRGTVGTGELFF.

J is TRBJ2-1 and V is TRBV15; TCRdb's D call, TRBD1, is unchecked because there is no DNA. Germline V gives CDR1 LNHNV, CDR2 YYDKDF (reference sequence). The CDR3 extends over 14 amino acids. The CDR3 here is CATSRGGGYNEQFF.

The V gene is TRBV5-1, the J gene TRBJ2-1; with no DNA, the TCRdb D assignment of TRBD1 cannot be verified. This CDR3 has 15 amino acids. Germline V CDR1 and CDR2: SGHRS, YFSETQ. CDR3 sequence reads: CASSQRTEFYNEQFF.

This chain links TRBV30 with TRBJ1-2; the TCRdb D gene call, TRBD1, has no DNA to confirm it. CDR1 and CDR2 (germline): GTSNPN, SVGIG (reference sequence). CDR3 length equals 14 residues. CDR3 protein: CAWSALGRRYGYTF. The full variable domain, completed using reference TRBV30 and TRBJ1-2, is SQTIHQWPATLVQPVGSPLSLECTVEGTSNPNLYWYRQAAGRGLQLLFYSVGIGQISSEVPQNLSASRPQDRQFILSSKKLLLSDSGFYLCAWSALGRRYGYTFGSGTRLTVV.

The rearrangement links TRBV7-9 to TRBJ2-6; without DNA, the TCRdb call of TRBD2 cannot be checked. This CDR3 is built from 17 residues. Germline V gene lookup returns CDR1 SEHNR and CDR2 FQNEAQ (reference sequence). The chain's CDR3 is CASSARATLAGANVLTF.

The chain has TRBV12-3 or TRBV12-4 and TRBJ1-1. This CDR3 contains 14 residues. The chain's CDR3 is CASSLPPGGLEAFF.

This CDR3 reads CSAKRGEVDQPQHF. The rearrangement joins TRBV20-1 to TRBJ1-5; the D call of TRBD1 rests on TCRdb alone, since no DNA is present to check it. Germline loops: CDR1 DFQATT, CDR2 SNEGSKA (reference sequence). The CDR3 contains 14 residues.

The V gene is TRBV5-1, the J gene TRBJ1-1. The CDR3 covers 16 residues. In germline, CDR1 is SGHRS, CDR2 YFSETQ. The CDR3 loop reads CASSSGYDKMNTEAFF.